This is a list of T cell receptor beta chains from one sample in a study of CD8 T cells in Susac syndrome. Each CDR3 protein is one row after TCRdb ran MiXCR on the immunoSEQ multiplex PCR reads. Here the sample spans about 160,000 distinct CDR3 sequences, approximately 93% being singletons. The sample taken for sequencing was CD4+ T cells from PBMCs. Receptors were obtained from a human donor with multiple sclerosis. Each CDR3 is given with its conserved first and last residue. D genes are given only for firm matches. Size is stated for part of the rows, as once, few or many counts, or as a class when the clone is expanded.

j_call | d_call | cdr3_length | v_call | clone_size | cdr3_nt | cdr3_aa
TRBJ1-1 | - | 16 | TRBV5-1 | - | TGCGCCAGCAGCCCCGTGGTAGGCAGGGGTAACACTGAAGCTTTCTTT | CASSPVVGRGNTEAFF
TRBJ1-2 | - | 12 | TRBV10-3 | - | TGTGCCATCAGTGAACGGGGGGATGGCTACACCTTC | CAISERGDGYTF
TRBJ2-5 | - | 14 | TRBV29-1 | - | TGCAGCGTTGCCATCGGATTGTACCAAGAGACCCAGTACTTC | CSVAIGLYQETQYF
TRBJ1-5 | - | 13 | TRBV2 | - | TGTGCCAGCAGTGAGGGGGTGGTTCAGCCCCAGCATTTT | CASSEGVVQPQHF
TRBJ2-7 | - | 15 | TRBV6-6 | - | TGTGCCAGCAGTTACTCGATCGGCGGACCCTACGAGCAGTACTTC | CASSYSIGGPYEQYF
TRBJ2-1 | - | 13 | TRBV7-2 | - | TGTGCCAGCAGCGGTTGGTTAAACAATGAGCAGTTCTTC | CASSGWLNNEQFF
TRBJ2-7 | TRBD2 | 14 | TRBV6-1 | few | TGTGCCAGCAGTAGCACTAGCGGACCCAAGGAGCAGTACTTC | CASSSTSGPKEQYF
TRBJ2-2 | TRBD2 | 19 | TRBV7-9 | - | TGTGCCAGCAGCTTAGAGGGGACTAGCGGGAGGCAATACACCGGGGAGCTGTTTTTT | CASSLEGTSGRQYTGELFF
TRBJ2-5 | - | 12 | TRBV2 | - | TGTGCCAGCACACAGGAGAGGGAGACCCAGTACTTC | CASTQERETQYF
TRBJ2-7 | - | 11 | TRBV28 | - | TGTGCCAGCAGTGATCCCTACGAGCAGTACTTC | CASSDPYEQYF
TRBJ2-4 | - | 13 | TRBV30 | once | TGTGCCTGGAGTTTCGCGGGAATTGGCATTCAGTACTTC | CAWSFAGIGIQYF
TRBJ2-7 | - | 18 | TRBV28 | once | TGTGCCAGCAGTTTATGGGGGGCCTCTTCTTCCTCATCCTACGAGCAGTACTTC | CASSLWGASSSSSYEQYF
TRBJ1-1 | - | 14 | TRBV5-1 | - | TGCGCCAGCAGCTGGGGAGGGATGAACACTGAAGCTTTCTTT | CASSWGGMNTEAFF
TRBJ1-2 | - | 15 | TRBV7-2 | - | TGTGCCAGCAGCGCCCACAGAGGGGCTAACTATGGCTACACCTTC | CASSAHRGANYGYTF
TRBJ2-2 | - | 15 | TRBV29-1 | - | TGCAGCGTTGAAGATCCCCAGGGTCGGACCGGGGAGCTGTTTTTT | CSVEDPQGRTGELFF
TRBJ1-1 | - | 15 | TRBV6-6 | - | TGTGCCAGCAGTTACCAAGAGGGGGGAAACACTGAAGCTTTCTTT | CASSYQEGGNTEAFF
TRBJ2-1 | - | 12 | TRBV3-1 | - | TGTGCCAGCAGCTTCCGAAAGAGAGAGCAGTTCTTC | CASSFRKREQFF
TRBJ1-1 | - | 11 | TRBV20-1 | - | TGCAGTGCCAAAGGGAACACTGAAGCTTTCTTT | CSAKGNTEAFF
TRBJ1-1 | - | 14 | TRBV7-2 | - | TGTGCCAGCAGCACCGGGGGCCGGGAAACTGAAGCTTTCTTT | CASSTGGRETEAFF
TRBJ2-1 | TRBD2 | 15 | TRBV5-1 | - | TGCGCCAGCAACCTGCTAGCGGGAACGCTTAATGAGCAGTTCTTC | CASNLLAGTLNEQFF
TRBJ2-1 | TRBD2 | 14 | TRBV28 | - | TGTGCCAGCAAAAGCGGGGACTCCTACAATGAGCAGTTCTTC | CASKSGDSYNEQFF
TRBJ2-3 | - | 14 | TRBV7-2 | - | TGTGCCAGCAGCTTGATGGAAAGCACAGATACGCAGTATTTT | CASSLMESTDTQYF
TRBJ1-1 | - | 12 | TRBV30 | - | TGTGCCTGGAGGAGAGTGAGGACTGAAGCTTTCTTT | CAWRRVRTEAFF
TRBJ2-1 | TRBD2 | 18 | TRBV3-1 | - | TGTGCCAGCAGCCAAGATTTTGAGCTAGCGGGAGATTCGGATGAGCAGTTCTTC | CASSQDFELAGDSDEQFF
TRBJ2-7 | - | 13 | TRBV12-3/TRBV12-4 | - | TGTGCCAGCAGTAACTCCGGGAGAGGCGAGCAGTACTTC | CASSNSGRGEQYF
TRBJ2-1 | - | 13 | TRBV2 | - | TGTGCCAGCAGTAGACTAGGGTACAATGAGCAGTTCTTC | CASSRLGYNEQFF
TRBJ2-7 | - | 14 | TRBV7-2 | - | TGTGCCAGCAGCTTAGCGTTGGCTACCTCCGAGCAGTACTTC | CASSLALATSEQYF
TRBJ2-7 | TRBD2 | 15 | TRBV6-2/TRBV6-3 | - | TGTGCCAGCCAAGGTGGCGGGAGGTTCTCCTACGAGCAGTACTTC | CASQGGGRFSYEQYF
TRBJ1-5 | - | 14 | TRBV20-1 | - | TGCAGTGTCCACAGGGTCAATAGCAATCAGCCCCAGCATTTT | CSVHRVNSNQPQHF
TRBJ1-3 | - | 14 | TRBV18 | - | TGTGCCAGCTCACCTGGTATTACTGGAAACACCATATATTTT | CASSPGITGNTIYF
TRBJ2-5 | - | 13 | TRBV25-1 | - | TGTGCCAGCAGTGTAAGCGGCCCGGGGGCCCAGTACTTC | CASSVSGPGAQYF
TRBJ2-4 | TRBD1 | 15 | TRBV2 | - | TGTGCCAGCAGTGCCCAACAGGGGTCTGGAAACATTCAGTACTTC | CASSAQQGSGNIQYF
TRBJ2-1 | - | 12 | TRBV29-1 | - | TGCAGCGTTGTAGGACAGTACAATGAGCAGTTCTTC | CSVVGQYNEQFF
TRBJ1-3 | - | 14 | TRBV19 | - | TGTGCCAGCATGGACATCCGCTCTGGAAACACCATATATTTT | CASMDIRSGNTIYF
TRBJ1-3 | - | 15 | TRBV4-3 | - | TGCGCCAGCAGCCAAGTGACAGGCGGTGGAAACACCATATATTTT | CASSQVTGGGNTIYF
TRBJ2-7 | - | 13 | TRBV28 | - | TGTGCCAGCAGTTTAGAGGGATCCTACGAGCAGTACTTC | CASSLEGSYEQYF
TRBJ1-2 | - | 10 | TRBV28 | - | TGTGCCAGCAGATTGCTTGAGTACACCTTC | CASRLLEYTF
TRBJ1-2 | - | 14 | TRBV21-1 | - | TGTGCCAGCAGCAAAGCTGACCGGGGTCTGGGCTACACCTTC | CASSKADRGLGYTF
TRBJ2-3 | - | 12 | TRBV20-1 | - | TGCAGTGCTAGGTTCTGGGGGGATACGCAGTATTTT | CSARFWGDTQYF
TRBJ2-7 | TRBD1 | 15 | TRBV18 | - | TGTGCCAGCTCACCAGGGACAGGACTACTCTACGAGCAGTACTTC | CASSPGTGLLYEQYF
TRBJ2-2 | TRBD2 | 15 | TRBV24-1 | - | TGTGCCACCAGTGAAAGCGGGAGAGCTACCGGGGAGCTGTTTTTT | CATSESGRATGELFF
TRBJ2-6 | - | 15 | TRBV27 | - | TGTGCCAGCGGTAGATTGAGCTCTGGGGCCAACGTCCTGACTTTC | CASGRLSSGANVLTF
TRBJ1-2 | - | 12 | TRBV5-1 | - | TGTGCCAGCAGTTTATCAGGCTATGGCTACACCTTC | CASSLSGYGYTF
TRBJ1-5 | TRBD1 | 16 | TRBV2 | - | TGTGCCAGCACATTATCCCGGGACAGGGGGAATCAGCCCCAGCATTTT | CASTLSRDRGNQPQHF
TRBJ1-4 | - | 13 | TRBV10-3 | - | TGTGCCATCAGTCCGGACCCTAATGAAAAACTGTTTTTT | CAISPDPNEKLFF
TRBJ2-5 | - | 14 | TRBV4-2 | - | TGTGCCAGCAGCCAAACGGACGGAGGGGAGACCCAGTACTTC | CASSQTDGGETQYF
TRBJ2-4 | - | 15 | TRBV6-2/TRBV6-3 | - | TGTGCCAGCAGTTTCAGGGATCTCGCAAAAAACATTCAGTACTTC | CASSFRDLAKNIQYF
TRBJ2-5 | - | 14 | TRBV7-6 | - | TGTGCCAGCAGCTTGGGAGCAACTCAAGAGACCCAGTACTTC | CASSLGATQETQYF
TRBJ2-2 | - | 12 | TRBV10-1 | - | TGCGCCAGCAGTGTCCACACCGGGGAGCTGTTTTTT | CASSVHTGELFF
TRBJ2-5 | - | 15 | TRBV24-1 | - | TGTGCCACCAGTGATTCAGCAGCCTTGCAAGAGACCCAGTACTTC | CATSDSAALQETQYF
TRBJ1-1 | - | 13 | TRBV2 | - | TGTGCCAGCATATCACGCAAGAACACTGAAGCTTTCTTT | CASISRKNTEAFF
TRBJ1-1 | TRBD1 | 14 | TRBV6-2/TRBV6-3 | - | TGTGCCAGCAGTGAACAGGGGGTGGACACTGAAGCTTTCTTT | CASSEQGVDTEAFF
TRBJ2-7 | TRBD1 | 12 | TRBV30 | - | TGTGCCTACCCGGGACAGGGGGACGAGCAGTACTTC | CAYPGQGDEQYF